These 21 T cell receptor beta chains share one sample of origin, sequenced in a study of cytomegalovirus exposure and HLA in healthy donors. The primer mix had 60 Vbeta and 13 Jbeta primers. TCRdb's table, derived via immunoSEQ multiplex PCR, lists solely in-frame clones and lacks some. The repertoire has 100,000 to 150,000 clones, 82% of them found once; the top ten carry over 1%. Sequencing was done on a sample of PBMCs. The receptors come from a boy younger than 18 in good health and CMV-seronegative.

The chain joins TRBV5-1 to TRBJ1-4; tentatively, D is TRBD1 (6 bases). V lost 4 bases to trimming and J lost 3 bases, with 16 bases between them. This CDR3 has 16 residues. The germline CDR1 and CDR2 sequences are SGHRS and YFSETQ. The chain's CDR3 is CASSPGDHTANEKLFF. The CDR3, as DNA: TGCGCCAGCAGCCCAGGGGACCACACAGCTAATGAAAAACTGTTTTTT.

V usage is TRBV27 and J usage is TRBJ2-7, with 9 bases identical to TRBD2. Germline V gives CDR1 MNHEY, CDR2 SMNVEV (reference sequence). The CDR3 has 15 residues. V shed 7 bases and J 3 bases; nucleotides not matched to a gene: 10. The CDR3 is CASNLAGLTGYEQYF. The CDR3 nucleotides are TGTGCCAGCAATCTAGCGGGGCTGACCGGCTACGAGCAGTACTTC.

This clone has just a few counts. This chain connects TRBV7-9 to TRBJ1-1; 9 bases are a match to TRBD1. Per germline, CDR1 SEHNR and CDR2 FQNEAQ (reference sequence). This CDR3 contains 14 residues. V trimming: 5 bases; J trimming: 4 bases; junction bases outside the gene matches: 5. In DNA form, the CDR3 reads TGTGCCAGCAGCCCGCGGACAGGGGCCACTGAAGCTTTCTTT. Its translation is CASSPRTGATEAFF.

This chain joins TRBV7-8 and TRBJ2-2; a weak D match, TRBD2 (6 bases). This CDR3 is built from 17 residues. V lost 1 base and J 4 bases, leaving 16 bases between the germline ends. The V gene's germline CDR1 is SGHVS and CDR2 FQNEAQ. The CDR3 loop is CASSLVDIPRGTGELFF. In DNA form, the CDR3 reads TGTGCCAGCAGCTTAGTAGACATCCCGCGGGGCACCGGGGAGCTGTTTTTT. The full variable domain, its missing parts supplied by reference TRBV7-8 and TRBJ2-2, is GAGVSQSPRYKVAKRGQDVALRCDPISGHVSLFWYQQALGQGPEFLTYFQNEAQLDKSGLPSDRFFAERPEGSVSTLKIQRTQQEDSAVYLCASSLVDIPRGTGELFFGEGSRLTVL.

J is TRBJ1-1 and V is TRBV6-1; D is uncertain. Germline CDR1 and CDR2: MNHNS and SASEGT. V was trimmed by 4 bases and J by 7 bases, leaving 7 bases between them. The length of the CDR3 is 11 residues. The CDR3: CASSGRGEAFF. In DNA, the CDR3 is TGTGCCAGCAGTGGGCGGGGTGAAGCTTTCTTT.

The chain uses TRBV5-1 and TRBJ2-7; 7 nucleotides agree with TRBD1. This CDR3 contains 13 residues. CDR1 and CDR2 (germline): SGHRS, YFSETQ. The junction had 10 bases not matched to a gene; V was cut back by 6 bases and J by 7 bases. The CDR3 nucleotides are TGCGCCAGCACCCGACAGGGTACTGGGGAGCAGTACTTC. This codes for CASTRQGTGEQYF.

The rearrangement links TRBV19 to TRBJ1-4; possibly TRBD1 for D (6 bases). V lost 4 bases, J lost 5 bases, and 11 bases lay in between. Germline CDR1 LNHDA, CDR2 SQIVND (reference sequence). The length of the CDR3 is 14 residues. CDR3 sequence: CASSTRGTNEKLFF. The CDR3 coding sequence is TGTGCCAGTAGTACTAGGGGGACAAATGAAAAACTGTTTTTT.

The V and J genes are TRBV7-6 and TRBJ2-4, with a weak D call TRBD1 (6 bases). The length of the CDR3 is 13 residues. Trimming removed 5 bases from V and 8 bases from J, with 13 bases in between. Germline V gene sequence: CDR1 SGHVS, CDR2 FNYEAQ. CDR3 DNA: TGTGCCAGCAGCCGACAGGATGGGGACATTCAGTACTTC. Its protein is CASSRQDGDIQYF.

V usage is TRBV5-1 and J usage is TRBJ2-2, with D possibly TRBD2 on 6 matching bases. The germline V gene encodes CDR1 SGHRS and CDR2 YFSETQ. The germline V and J ends were trimmed by 4 bases and 0 bases, with 10 bases remaining between them. CDR3 size: 15 residues. CDR3 DNA sequence: TGCGCCAGCAGCGCGGGGACGGCGAACACCGGGGAGCTGTTTTTT. This encodes CASSAGTANTGELFF.

The genes are TRBV6-1 and TRBJ2-7, with no clear D. The CDR3 is 15 residues long. The germline V gene has CDR1 MNHNS and CDR2 SASEGT. V was trimmed by 8 bases and J by 4 bases, leaving 21 bases between them. The DNA for the CDR3 is TGTGCCAGCCGGAGTTCGGGTTCCGCGACTTACGAGCAGTACTTC. Protein product: CASRSSGSATYEQYF.

V usage is TRBV2 and J usage is TRBJ2-3, with D possibly being TRBD1 (5 bases). The germline V and J ends were trimmed by 5 bases and 1 base, with 13 bases remaining between them. Germline CDR1 is SNHLY and CDR2 is FYNNEI. This CDR3 contains 15 residues. CDR3 region: CASSNQGVGTDTQYF. The CDR3 nucleotides are TGTGCCAGCAGTAACCAGGGTGTGGGCACAGATACGCAGTATTTT. The full variable domain, with the rest looked up from reference TRBV2 and TRBJ2-3, is EPEVTQTPSHQVTQMGQEVILRCVPISNHLYFYWYRQILGQKVEFLVSFYNNEISEKSEIFDDQFSVERPDGSNFTLKIRSTKLEDSAMYFCASSNQGVGTDTQYFGPGTRLTVL.

V is TRBV5-5 and J is TRBJ1-5; 7 positions match TRBD1. Germline values: CDR1 SGHKS, CDR2 YYEKEE (reference sequence). The CDR3 length is 16 residues. V gave up 0 bases and J gave up 3 bases; unmatched junction bases: 6. CDR3 nucleotide sequence: TGTGCCAGCAGCTTGGAGTTCGGACAGGCCAATCAGCCCCAGCATTTT. Its protein product is CASSLEFGQANQPQHF. The entire variable domain, with the rest obtained from reference TRBV5-5 and TRBJ1-5, is as follows: DAGVTQSPTHLIKTRGQQVTLRCSPISGHKSVSWYQQVLGQGPQFIFQYYEKEERGRGNFPDRFSARQFPNYSSELNVNALLLGDSALYLCASSLEFGQANQPQHFGDGTRLSIL.

The chain carries TRBV11-3 and TRBJ2-1, with 14 positions matching TRBD2. This CDR3 has 18 amino acids. J lost 3 bases, V lost 5 bases, and 9 bases had no gene match. Germline V gene data show CDR1 as SGHNT and CDR2 as YENEEA. CDR3 nucleotide sequence: TGTGCCAGCAGCCATGGATGGACTAGCGGGAGGCGCTACAATGAGCAGTTCTTC. It is translated as CASSHGWTSGRRYNEQFF. Combining the CDR3 with reference TRBV11-3 and TRBJ2-1 gives the whole variable domain EAGVVQSPRYKIIEKKQPVAFWCNPISGHNTLYWYLQNLGQGPELLIRYENEEAVDDSQLPKDRFSAERLKGVDSTLKIQPAELGDSAVYLCASSHGWTSGRRYNEQFFGPGTRLTVL.

The V gene is TRBV4-3, the J gene TRBJ2-1; weak D call: TRBD1 (6 bases). There are 15 residues in the CDR3. Per germline, CDR1 LGHNA and CDR2 YSLEER. Trimming shortened V by 0 bases and J by 7 bases, and 13 bases separated the two germline ends. DNA of the CDR3: TGCGCCAGCAGCCAAGATAGGGGGATTCTGAATGAGCAGTTCTTC. This sequence encodes CASSQDRGILNEQFF.

V gene TRBV10-3 combines with J gene TRBJ2-7; 10 bases line up with TRBD2. There are 15 residues in the CDR3. CDR1 and CDR2 (germline): ENHRY, SYGVKD. V was clipped by 6 bases and J by 4 bases; unmatched bases: 9. The CDR3 protein is CAISVSAGGPYEQYF. CDR3 bases: TGTGCCATCAGCGTATCAGCGGGAGGGCCGTACGAGCAGTACTTC.

The chain is built from TRBV18 and TRBJ1-5; 8 bases agree with TRBD1. After removal of 3 bases from V and 0 bases from J, the junction contained 1 base not matched to a gene. Germline V gene lookup returns CDR1 KGHSH and CDR2 LQKENI. This CDR3 comprises 15 residues. The CDR3 sequence: CASSPGTGSNQPQHF. CDR3 bases: TGTGCCAGCTCACCCGGGACAGGTAGCAATCAGCCCCAGCATTTT.

This rearrangement joins TRBV5-1 to TRBJ1-4, with unresolved D. Germline CDR1 is SGHRS and CDR2 is YFSETQ. This CDR3 contains 15 residues. The ends were cut back, 6 bases at V and 4 bases at J, with 16 bases in the middle. CDR3 residues: CASTSRPGINEKLFF. As DNA, the CDR3 is TGCGCCAGCACCTCCCGACCGGGGATTAATGAAAAACTGTTTTTT.

The chain combines TRBV7-2 with TRBJ2-1; 10 bases line up with TRBD2. Losses at the gene ends were 1 base for V and 8 bases for J; bases not matched to a gene: 8. The CDR3 covers 16 residues. From germline, CDR1 is SGHTA and CDR2 FQGNSA. Here the CDR3 reads CASSLVASGSGYEQFF. DNA of the CDR3: TGTGCCAGCAGCTTAGTGGCTAGCGGGAGTGGGTATGAGCAGTTCTTC.

The genes are TRBV2 and TRBJ1-5; perhaps TRBD1 as D (5 bases). V lost 1 base and J lost 7, with 14 bases in between. Per the germline V gene, CDR1 is SNHLY and CDR2 is FYNNEI. The CDR3 has 15 amino acids. CDR3 bases: TGTGCCAGCAGTGAAGGTGGAGGGGTCAACCAGCCCCAGCATTTT. Translating it yields CASSEGGGVNQPQHF. Variable domain in full (rest from reference TRBV2 and TRBJ1-5): EPEVTQTPSHQVTQMGQEVILRCVPISNHLYFYWYRQILGQKVEFLVSFYNNEISEKSEIFDDQFSVERPDGSNFTLKIRSTKLEDSAMYFCASSEGGGVNQPQHFGDGTRLSIL.

This chain uses TRBV5-1 with TRBJ1-1, with TRBD1 matching 12 bases. The germline CDR1 and CDR2 sequences are SGHRS and YFSETQ. The CDR3 has 16 residues. J gave up 1 base and V 4 bases, and 5 bases lay outside the gene matches. CDR3: CASSHGTGGRNTEAFF. The CDR3 nucleotides are TGCGCCAGCAGCCACGGGACAGGGGGCAGGAACACTGAAGCTTTCTTT.

V gene TRBV30 combines with J gene TRBJ1-4, with 10 bases that match TRBD1. The germline gives CDR1 GTSNPN, CDR2 SVGIG (reference sequence). The V segment lost 0 bases and the J segment 5 bases; nucleotides outside the gene matches: 0. This CDR3 has 14 residues. The chain's CDR3 is CAWSVGQGNEKLFF. The CDR3, as DNA: TGTGCCTGGAGTGTGGGACAGGGGAATGAAAAACTGTTTTTT.